The rows below give T cell receptor beta chains drawn from one sample of a study of cytomegalovirus exposure and HLA in healthy donors. This table comes from immunoSEQ multiplex PCR, and its TCRdb copy is limited to in-frame clones, with some not included. The data contain approximately 280,000 clones, roughly 89% of them seen just once; the ten biggest clones take up roughly 4%. Sample: PBMCs. The receptor source for this set is a man in his forties in good health and CMV-seropositive. Each CDR3 is given with its conserved first and last residue. Fields, in order: J gene, clone size, V gene, D gene, CDR3 DNA, CDR3 protein. A D gene is named only where the DNA matches it firmly. A clone size is listed for some rows: how often the clone was seen (once, few, many), or a class if it is expanded.

TRBJ2-7 | - | TRBV5-1 | - | TGCGCCAGCAGCTTGGTGCGGGACGTTGCCTACGAGCAGTACTTC | CASSLVRDVAYEQYF
TRBJ1-3 | - | TRBV9 | - | TGTGCCAGCAGCGGACAGGTCTCTGGAAACACCATATATTTT | CASSGQVSGNTIYF
TRBJ2-1 | - | TRBV19 | - | TGTGCCAGTAGTGTGAGGCAGCTTAGCTCCTACAATGAGCAGTTCTTC | CASSVRQLSSYNEQFF
TRBJ1-1 | - | TRBV6-5 | - | TGTGCCAGCAGCCCCGACAGGAATCAGGGAGCTTTCTTT | CASSPDRNQGAFF
TRBJ1-1 | - | TRBV7-9 | TRBD1 | TGTGCCAGCAGCTTCGTCGGACAGGCAGCGGATGGCACTGAAGCTTTCTTT | CASSFVGQAADGTEAFF
TRBJ1-2 | - | TRBV19 | - | TGTGCCAGTAGTATATGGCAGGGCGGGGACGGCTACACCTTC | CASSIWQGGDGYTF
TRBJ2-2 | - | TRBV5-4 | TRBD2 | TGTGCCAGCAGCTTGCGTCAAGCGGGAGGGACCGGGGAGCTGTTTTTT | CASSLRQAGGTGELFF
TRBJ2-4 | - | TRBV7-9 | - | TGTTCCGTCCACGGGGAGTCAGCCAAAAACATTCAGTACTTC | CSVHGESAKNIQYF
TRBJ2-7 | - | TRBV28 | TRBD1 | TGTGCCAGCAGCCCGGGGCGGGCGACAGGGGATCCCTTCGAGCAGTACTTC | CASSPGRATGDPFEQYF
TRBJ1-2 | - | TRBV5-1 | - | TGCGCCAGCAGCTCCGTTAAACAGGGAGTGGTGAGGGGCTACACCTTC | CASSSVKQGVVRGYTF
TRBJ1-1 | - | TRBV7-8 | - | TGTGCCAGCAGCCCCACAGGGTTAACCGAAGCTTTCTTT | CASSPTGLTEAFF
TRBJ2-3 | - | TRBV5-1 | TRBD2 | TGCGCCAGCAGCTTGGCCTTAGCGGGAGAGGTAGATACGCAGTATTTT | CASSLALAGEVDTQYF
TRBJ1-6 | - | TRBV7-9 | - | TGTGCCAGCAGCTTAGCTGCGGGGAATTCACCCCTCCACTTT | CASSLAAGNSPLHF
TRBJ2-7 | - | TRBV6-5 | TRBD2 | TGTGCCAGCAGTTACTCGGCTAGCGGGAGGACCTACGAGCAGTACTTC | CASSYSASGRTYEQYF
TRBJ2-2 | once | TRBV6-5 | TRBD2 | TGTGCCAGCAGTCCGGGACTAGTCGTTACCGGGGAGCTGTTTTTT | CASSPGLVVTGELFF
TRBJ1-1 | - | TRBV6-7 | TRBD1 | TGTGCCAGCAGTTACCCAACCGGACAGGGCGGGAACGAAGCTTTCTTT | CASSYPTGQGGNEAFF
TRBJ2-7 | once | TRBV19 | TRBD2 | TGTGCCAGTAGTAAAAGGCGGGGAGCGGGAGAGGGAGAGCAGTACTTC | CASSKRRGAGEGEQYF
TRBJ2-1 | - | TRBV7-9 | TRBD2 | TGTGCCAGCAGCTTGGGACTAGCGGACAATGAGCAGTTCTTC | CASSLGLADNEQFF
TRBJ2-3 | - | TRBV6-4 | - | TGTGCCAGCAGCCCCGTAAGCACAGATACGCAGTATTTT | CASSPVSTDTQYF
TRBJ2-7 | few | TRBV5-6 | - | TGTGCCAGCAGCTCCTCCCCGAACCCGGGCTACGAGCAGTACTTC | CASSSSPNPGYEQYF
TRBJ2-7 | - | TRBV29-1 | TRBD2 | TGCAGCGTTGACAGTTCGACTAGCGGGGGCTACGAGCAGTACTTC | CSVDSSTSGGYEQYF
TRBJ2-7 | - | TRBV28 | TRBD1 | TGTGCCAGCAGGCAGGGGACAGACTACGAGCAGTACTTC | CASRQGTDYEQYF
TRBJ2-7 | - | TRBV29-1 | TRBD2 | TGCAGCGTTGAAGATCGCAGGGAGGGGTACGAGCAGTACTTC | CSVEDRREGYEQYF
TRBJ1-1 | few | TRBV5-1 | - | TGCGCCAGCAGTCAACAAGTCGCGAACACTGAAGCTTTCTTT | CASSQQVANTEAFF
TRBJ1-1 | - | TRBV2 | - | TGTGCCAGCAGTACGGACAGAAACACTGAAGCTTTCTTT | CASSTDRNTEAFF